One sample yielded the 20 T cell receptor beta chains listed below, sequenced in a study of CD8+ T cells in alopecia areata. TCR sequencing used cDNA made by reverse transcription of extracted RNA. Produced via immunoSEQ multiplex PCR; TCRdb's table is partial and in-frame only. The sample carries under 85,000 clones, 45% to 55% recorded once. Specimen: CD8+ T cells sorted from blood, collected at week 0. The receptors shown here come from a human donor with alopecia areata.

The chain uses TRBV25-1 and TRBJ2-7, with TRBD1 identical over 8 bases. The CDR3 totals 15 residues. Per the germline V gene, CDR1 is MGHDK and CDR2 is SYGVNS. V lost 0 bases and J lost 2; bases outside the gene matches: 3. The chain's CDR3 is CASSEYLGQAYEQYF. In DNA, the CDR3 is TGTGCCAGCAGTGAATATTTGGGACAGGCCTACGAGCAGTACTTC.

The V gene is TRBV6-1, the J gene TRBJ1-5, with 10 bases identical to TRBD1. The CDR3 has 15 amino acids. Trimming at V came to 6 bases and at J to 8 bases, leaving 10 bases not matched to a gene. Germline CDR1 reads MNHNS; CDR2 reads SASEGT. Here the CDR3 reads CASSYILGTGEPQHF. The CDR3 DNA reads TGTGCCAGCAGCTACATCCTGGGGACAGGGGAGCCCCAGCATTTT.

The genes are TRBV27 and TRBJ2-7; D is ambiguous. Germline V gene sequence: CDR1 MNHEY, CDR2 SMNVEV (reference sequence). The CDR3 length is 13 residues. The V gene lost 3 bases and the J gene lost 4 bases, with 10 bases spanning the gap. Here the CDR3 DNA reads TGTGCCAGCAGTTTGTCGGCCGAATACGAGCAGTACTTC. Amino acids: CASSLSAEYEQYF.

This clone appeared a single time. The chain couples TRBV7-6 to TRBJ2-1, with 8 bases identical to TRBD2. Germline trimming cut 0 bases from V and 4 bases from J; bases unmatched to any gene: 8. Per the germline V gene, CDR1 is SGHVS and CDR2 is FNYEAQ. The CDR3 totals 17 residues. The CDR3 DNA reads TGTGCCAGCAGCTTAGCCTCAGGACTAGCCGCGTACAATGAGCAGTTCTTC. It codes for CASSLASGLAAYNEQFF.

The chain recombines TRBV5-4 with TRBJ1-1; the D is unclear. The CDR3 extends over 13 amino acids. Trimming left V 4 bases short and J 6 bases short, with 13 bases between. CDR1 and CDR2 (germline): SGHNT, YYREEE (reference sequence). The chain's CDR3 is CASSRRIDAEAFF. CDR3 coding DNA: TGTGCCAGCAGCCGACGGATAGACGCTGAAGCTTTCTTT. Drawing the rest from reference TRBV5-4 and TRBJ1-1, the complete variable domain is ETGVTQSPTHLIKTRGQQVTLRCSSQSGHNTVSWYQQALGQGPQFIFQYYREEENGRGNFPPRFSGLQFPNYSSELNVNALELDDSALYLCASSRRIDAEAFFGQGTRLTVV.

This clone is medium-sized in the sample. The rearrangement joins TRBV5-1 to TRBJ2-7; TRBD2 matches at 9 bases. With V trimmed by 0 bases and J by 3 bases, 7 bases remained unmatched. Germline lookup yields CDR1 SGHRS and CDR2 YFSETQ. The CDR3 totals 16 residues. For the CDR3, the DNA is TGCGCCAGCAGCTTGGAGCGTTGGACTAGCGTCTACGAGCAGTACTTC. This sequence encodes CASSLERWTSVYEQYF.

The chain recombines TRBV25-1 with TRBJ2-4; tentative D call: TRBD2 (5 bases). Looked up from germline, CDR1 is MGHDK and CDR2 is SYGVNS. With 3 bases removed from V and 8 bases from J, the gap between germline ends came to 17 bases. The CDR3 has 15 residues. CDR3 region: CASSDVLGTGDIQYF. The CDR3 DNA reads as TGTGCCAGCAGTGATGTGCTAGGCACCGGGGACATTCAGTACTTC. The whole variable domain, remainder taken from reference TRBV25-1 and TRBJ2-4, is EADIYQTPRYLVIGTGKKITLECSQTMGHDKMYWYQQDPGMELHLIHYSYGVNSTEKGDLSSESTVSRIRTEHFPLTLESARPSHTSQYLCASSDVLGTGDIQYFGAGTRLSVL.

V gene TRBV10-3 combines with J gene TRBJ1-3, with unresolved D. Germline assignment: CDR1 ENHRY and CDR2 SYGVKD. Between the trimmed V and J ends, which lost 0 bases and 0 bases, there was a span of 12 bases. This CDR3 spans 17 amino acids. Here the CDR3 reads CAISESEAAFSGNTIYF. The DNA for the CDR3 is TGTGCCATCAGTGAGTCGGAGGCAGCTTTCTCTGGAAACACCATATATTTT.

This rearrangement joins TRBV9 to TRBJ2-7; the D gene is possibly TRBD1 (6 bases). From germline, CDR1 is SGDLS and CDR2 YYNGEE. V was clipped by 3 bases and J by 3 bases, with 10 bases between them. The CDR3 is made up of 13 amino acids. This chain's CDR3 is CASSAGTYYEQYF. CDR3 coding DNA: TGTGCCAGCAGCGCCGGGACATACTACGAGCAGTACTTC.

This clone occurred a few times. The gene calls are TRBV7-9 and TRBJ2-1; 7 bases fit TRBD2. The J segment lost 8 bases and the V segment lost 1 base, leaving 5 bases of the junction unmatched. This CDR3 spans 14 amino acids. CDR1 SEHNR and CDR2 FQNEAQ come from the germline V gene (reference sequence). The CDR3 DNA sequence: TGTGCCAGCAGCTTAGAACTGGGAGGGGATGAGCAGTTCTTC. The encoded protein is CASSLELGGDEQFF. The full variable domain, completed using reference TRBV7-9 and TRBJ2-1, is DTGVSQNPRHKITKRGQNVTFRCDPISEHNRLYWYRQTLGQGPEFLTYFQNEAQLEKSRLLSDRFSAERPKGSFSTLEIQRTEQGDSAMYLCASSLELGGDEQFFGPGTRLTVL.

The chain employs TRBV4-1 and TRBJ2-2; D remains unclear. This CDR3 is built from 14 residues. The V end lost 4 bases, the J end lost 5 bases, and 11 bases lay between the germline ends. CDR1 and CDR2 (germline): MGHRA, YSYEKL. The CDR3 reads CASSRRLETGELFF. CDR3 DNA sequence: TGCGCCAGCAGCCGTAGACTGGAGACCGGGGAGCTGTTTTTT.

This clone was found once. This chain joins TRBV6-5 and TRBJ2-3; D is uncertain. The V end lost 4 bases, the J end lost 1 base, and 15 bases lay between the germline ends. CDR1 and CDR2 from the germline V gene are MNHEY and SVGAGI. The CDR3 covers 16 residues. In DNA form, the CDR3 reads TGTGCCAGCAGTTCCCTCGAGTGGGCCGGCACAGATACGCAGTATTTT. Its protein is CASSSLEWAGTDTQYF.

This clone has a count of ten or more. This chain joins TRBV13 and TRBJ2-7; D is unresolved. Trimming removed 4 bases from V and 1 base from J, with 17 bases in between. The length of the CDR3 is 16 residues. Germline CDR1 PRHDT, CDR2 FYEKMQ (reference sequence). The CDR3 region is CASSSMREVGSYEQYF. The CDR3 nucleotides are TGTGCCAGCAGCTCCATGAGAGAGGTGGGGTCCTACGAGCAGTACTTC.

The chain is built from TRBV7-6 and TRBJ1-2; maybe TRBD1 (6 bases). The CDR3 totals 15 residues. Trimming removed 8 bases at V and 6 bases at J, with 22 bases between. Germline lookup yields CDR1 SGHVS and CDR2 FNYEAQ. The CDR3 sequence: CASGPYRASGDGYTF. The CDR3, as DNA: TGTGCCAGCGGACCGTACAGGGCCTCGGGAGATGGCTACACCTTC. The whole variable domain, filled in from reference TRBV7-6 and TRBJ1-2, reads GAGVSQSPRYKVTKRGQDVALRCDPISGHVSLYWYRQALGQGPEFLTYFNYEAQQDKSGLPNDRFSAERPEGSISTLTIQRTEQRDSAMYRCASGPYRASGDGYTFGSGTRLTVV.

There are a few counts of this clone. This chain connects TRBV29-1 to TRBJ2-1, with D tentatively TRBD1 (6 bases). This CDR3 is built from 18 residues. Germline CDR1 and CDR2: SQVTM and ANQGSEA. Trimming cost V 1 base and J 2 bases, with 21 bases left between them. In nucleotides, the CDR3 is TGCAGCGTTGAAGTGGAACAGGGCTTTACTGAGGCCTACAATGAGCAGTTCTTC. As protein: CSVEVEQGFTEAYNEQFF.

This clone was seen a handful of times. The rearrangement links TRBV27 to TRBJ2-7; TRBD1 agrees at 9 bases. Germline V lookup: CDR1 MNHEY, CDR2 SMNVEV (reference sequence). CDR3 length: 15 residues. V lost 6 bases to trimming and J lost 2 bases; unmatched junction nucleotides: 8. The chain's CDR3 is CASSYGTGNAYEQYF. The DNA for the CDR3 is TGTGCCAGCAGCTACGGGACAGGGAATGCCTACGAGCAGTACTTC.

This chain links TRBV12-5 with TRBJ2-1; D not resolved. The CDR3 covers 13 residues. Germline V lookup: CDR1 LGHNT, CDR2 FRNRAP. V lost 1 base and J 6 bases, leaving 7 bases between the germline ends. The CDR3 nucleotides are TGTGCTAGTGGTTTGGCTGCTAGCAATGAGCAGTTCTTC. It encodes CASGLAASNEQFF. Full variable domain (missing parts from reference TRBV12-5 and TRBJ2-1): DARVTQTPRHKVTEMGQEVTMRCQPILGHNTVFWYRQTMMQGLELLAYFRNRAPLDDSGMPKDRFSAEMPDATLATLKIQPSEPRDSAVYFCASGLAASNEQFFGPGTRLTVL.

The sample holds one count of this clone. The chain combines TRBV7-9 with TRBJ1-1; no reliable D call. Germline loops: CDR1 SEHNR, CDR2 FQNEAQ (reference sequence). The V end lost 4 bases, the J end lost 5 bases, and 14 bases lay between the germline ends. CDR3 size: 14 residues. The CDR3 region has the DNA TGTGCCAGCAGCTCTATTTATGCGCGGACTGAAGCTTTCTTT. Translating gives CASSSIYARTEAFF.

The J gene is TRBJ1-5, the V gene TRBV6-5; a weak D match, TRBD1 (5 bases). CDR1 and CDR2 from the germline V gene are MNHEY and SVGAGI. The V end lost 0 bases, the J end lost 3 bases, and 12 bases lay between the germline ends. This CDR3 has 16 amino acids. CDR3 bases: TGTGCCAGCAGTTACTCGGCCCAGGGCACCAATCAGCCCCAGCATTTT. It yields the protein CASSYSAQGTNQPQHF.

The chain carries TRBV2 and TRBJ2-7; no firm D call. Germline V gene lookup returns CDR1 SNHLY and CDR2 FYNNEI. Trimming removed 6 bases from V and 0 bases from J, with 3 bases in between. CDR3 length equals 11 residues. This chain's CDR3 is CASRGSYEQYF. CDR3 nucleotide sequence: TGTGCCAGCAGGGGCTCCTACGAGCAGTACTTC.